A single sample is the source of the 32 T cell receptor beta chains below, sequenced in a study of blood T cell repertoires in COVID-19. The method was immunoSEQ multiplex PCR; TCRdb's version includes in-frame clones alone and lacks a portion of them. The sample records under 350,000 clones, approximately 86% being singletons. The specimen sequenced was peripheral blood. Receptor source: a man in his late teens or twenties with active or convalescent COVID-19.

The rearrangement uses TRBV10-3 and TRBJ2-5, with D possibly being TRBD1 (5 bases). Per the germline V gene, CDR1 is ENHRY and CDR2 is SYGVKD. The CDR3 is 11 residues long. Trimming left V 8 bases short and J 5 bases short, with 9 bases between. The CDR3 loop reads CAIQGAETQYF. CDR3 sequence (DNA): TGTGCCATCCAAGGGGCTGAGACCCAGTACTTC.

This clone was counted many times. The V and J genes are TRBV6-5 and TRBJ1-5; D is uncertain. The CDR3 has 13 residues. CDR1 is MNHEY, CDR2 SVGAGI, per germline. V lost 6 bases and J 0 bases, leaving 6 bases between the germline ends. CDR3 sequence (DNA): TGTGCCAGCAGCTTACATAGCAATCAGCCCCAGCATTTT. This translates into CASSLHSNQPQHF.

The chain couples TRBV7-3 to TRBJ2-1, with D maybe TRBD1 (6 bases). CDR3 length: 13 amino acids. V was shortened by 6 bases and J by 11 bases, with 17 bases between the two germline ends. CDR1 is SGHTA, CDR2 FQGTGA, per germline. The chain's CDR3 is CASSYNDGTQQFF. The CDR3 region has the DNA TGTGCCAGCAGTTACAATGACGGGACACAGCAGTTCTTC.

The CDR3 protein is CAWSSRGLGNQPQHF. CDR3 DNA sequence: TGTGCCTGGTCTAGCCGAGGATTGGGCAATCAGCCCCAGCATTTT. The rearrangement uses TRBV30 and TRBJ1-5; the D is unclear. This CDR3 has 15 amino acids. Germline V gene data show CDR1 as GTSNPN and CDR2 as SVGIG (reference sequence). V was shortened by 5 bases and J by 2 bases, with 16 bases between the two germline ends. Filled out from reference TRBV30 and TRBJ1-5, the complete variable domain reads SQTIHQWPATLVQPVGSPLSLECTVEGTSNPNLYWYRQAAGRGLQLLFYSVGIGQISSEVPQNLSASRPQDRQFILSSKKLLLSDSGFYLCAWSSRGLGNQPQHFGDGTRLSIL.

V gene TRBV5-1 combines with J gene TRBJ1-1; 8 positions agree with TRBD1. The V segment lost 4 bases and the J segment 2 bases; nucleotides outside the gene matches: 4. From germline, CDR1 is SGHRS and CDR2 YFSETQ. This CDR3 contains 14 residues. The CDR3 here is CASSADRVNTEAFF. CDR3 DNA: TGCGCCAGCAGCGCGGACAGGGTAAACACTGAAGCTTTCTTT.

This chain connects TRBV2 to TRBJ1-1, with D possibly being TRBD1 (6 bases). V lost 1 base, J lost 3 bases, and 15 bases lay in between. This CDR3 spans 16 amino acids. CDR1 and CDR2 (germline): SNHLY, FYNNEI. The CDR3 DNA is TGTGCCAGCAGTGAAGTCGGCCAGGGGTTGGACACTGAAGCTTTCTTT. Translating it yields CASSEVGQGLDTEAFF.

V gene TRBV19 combines with J gene TRBJ2-5; maybe TRBD2 (7 bases). CDR1 is LNHDA and CDR2 is SQIVND in the germline V gene (reference sequence). Trimming took off 5 bases at V and 5 bases at J, with 21 bases between the two ends. This CDR3 contains 16 residues. CDR3 bases: TGTGCCAGTAGTGGGGCCGGCGGGGGCTACGGGGAGACCCAGTACTTC. Protein product: CASSGAGGGYGETQYF.

V and J are TRBV27 and TRBJ2-7; possible D gene TRBD1, 6 bases. The CDR3 covers 14 residues. Germline assignment: CDR1 MNHEY and CDR2 SMNVEV (reference sequence). The germline V and J ends were trimmed by 4 bases and 7 bases, with 17 bases remaining between them. The CDR3 protein is CASSSTTQGREQYF. In nucleotides, the CDR3 is TGTGCCAGCAGTTCGACTACTCAGGGGCGGGAGCAGTACTTC.

V and J are TRBV7-3 and TRBJ2-2, with 9 positions matching TRBD1. The CDR3 runs to 15 residues. Germline V gene lookup returns CDR1 SGHTA and CDR2 FQGTGA. V lost 3 bases and J lost 7; bases outside the gene matches: 6. CDR3 DNA sequence: TGTGCCAGCAGCTTGCCGGGACAGGGTATCGGGGAGCTGTTTTTT. It codes for CASSLPGQGIGELFF.

The CDR3 reads CASMPGGAPLPDTQYF. The CDR3 DNA sequence: TGTGCCAGCATGCCTGGGGGGGCTCCCCTTCCAGATACGCAGTATTTT. The chain uses TRBV9 and TRBJ2-3; TRBD2 is a possible D gene (7 bases). The length of the CDR3 is 16 residues. The germline CDR1 and CDR2 sequences are SGDLS and YYNGEE. Trimming stripped 6 bases from V and 4 bases from J, with 21 bases between.

The rearrangement uses TRBV11-2 and TRBJ1-5; D gene unclear. Germline-derived CDR1 and CDR2 are SGHAT and FQNNGV. Trimming removed 2 bases from V and 0 bases from J, with 14 bases in between. The CDR3 spans 17 residues. The CDR3 loop is CASSLPSWAYSNQPQHF. In DNA form, the CDR3 reads TGTGCCAGCAGCTTACCCTCGTGGGCTTATAGCAATCAGCCCCAGCATTTT.

The table lists this clone with many counts. This rearrangement joins TRBV6-1 to TRBJ1-5, with D maybe TRBD1 (6 bases). V dropped 1 base and J dropped 2 bases, with 12 bases sitting between them. Germline V gene lookup returns CDR1 MNHNS and CDR2 SASEGT. CDR3 length: 16 residues. The CDR3 nucleotides read TGTGCCAGCAGTGAAGAAGGGGGATCCGGCAATCAGCCCCAGCATTTT. This sequence encodes CASSEEGGSGNQPQHF.

The chain carries TRBV3-1 (or the pseudogene TRBV3-2) and TRBJ1-4; no reliable D call. CDR1 and CDR2 from the germline V gene are LGHDT and YNNKEL (reference sequence). The CDR3 is 16 amino acids. Trimming took off 4 bases at V and 0 bases at J, with 12 bases between the two ends. CDR3 amino acids: CASSPEKFATNEKLFF. CDR3 nucleotides: TGTGCCAGCAGCCCCGAGAAGTTTGCAACTAATGAAAAACTGTTTTTT.

V and J are TRBV2 and TRBJ2-1, with no clear D. CDR1 SNHLY and CDR2 FYNNEI come from the germline V gene. With 1 base removed from V and 11 bases from J, the gap between germline ends came to 9 bases. The CDR3 spans 12 residues. CDR3 DNA sequence: TGTGCCAGCAGTGAAGTGAGTAGTAAGCAGTTCTTC. Amino acid sequence: CASSEVSSKQFF.

The V gene is TRBV6-5, the J gene TRBJ1-6; D gene unclear. The germline V and J ends were trimmed by 2 bases and 7 bases, with 15 bases remaining between them. Germline values: CDR1 MNHEY, CDR2 SVGAGI. The CDR3 runs 16 residues. CDR3 DNA: TGTGCCAGCAGTTACAGGAGAAAAAGCTCCAATTCACCCCTCCACTTT. This encodes CASSYRRKSSNSPLHF.

The rearrangement joins TRBV6-5 to TRBJ2-3; D perhaps matches TRBD2 (6 bases). Per germline, CDR1 MNHEY and CDR2 SVGAGI. V was pared by 3 bases and J by 8 bases, with 15 bases between. The CDR3 loop spans 14 amino acids. The CDR3 nucleotides read TGTGCCAGCAGTTATAACCCGGGAGAAGGTACGCAGTATTTT. Its translation is CASSYNPGEGTQYF.

This chain joins TRBV5-1 and TRBJ2-3; 8 nucleotides match TRBD1. Looked up from germline, CDR1 is SGHRS and CDR2 is YFSETQ. This CDR3 region has 15 residues. V lost 0 bases to trimming and J lost 2 bases; unmatched junction nucleotides: 2. Here the CDR3 reads CASSLGTGPTDTQYF. DNA of the CDR3: TGCGCCAGCAGCTTGGGGACAGGGCCCACAGATACGCAGTATTTT. Supplemented by reference TRBV5-1 and TRBJ2-3, the full variable domain reads KAGVTQTPRYLIKTRGQQVTLSCSPISGHRSVSWYQQTPGQGLQFLFEYFSETQRNKGNFPGRFSGRQFSNSRSEMNVSTLELGDSALYLCASSLGTGPTDTQYFGPGTRLTVL.

V is TRBV27 and J is TRBJ2-7; D ambiguous. Germline CDR1 MNHEY, CDR2 SMNVEV (reference sequence). V dropped 1 base and J dropped 4 bases, with 14 bases sitting between them. This CDR3 is built from 15 residues. The CDR3 sequence is CASSLWAGGPYEQYF. The CDR3 DNA reads as TGTGCCAGCAGTTTATGGGCAGGTGGCCCTTACGAGCAGTACTTC.

The CDR3 DNA is TGCAGCGGGATCGGGACAGGGGAGCCAGATACGCAGTATTTT. Amino acids: CSGIGTGEPDTQYF. The chain joins TRBV29-1 to TRBJ2-3, with TRBD1 identical over 10 bases. Germline V gene sequence: CDR1 SQVTM, CDR2 ANQGSEA. The V gene end was trimmed by 7 bases and the J gene end by 4 bases; junction bases not matched to a gene: 8. The CDR3 covers 14 residues.

CDR3 DNA sequence: TGTGCCAGCAACTCGGGACAGACAGATACGCAGTATTTT. Amino acids: CASNSGQTDTQYF. The chain uses TRBV6-5 and TRBJ2-3; 7 bases are shared with TRBD1. This CDR3 is 13 amino acids long. V dropped 7 bases and J dropped 3; count of bases not matched to a gene: 4. The germline CDR1 and CDR2 sequences are MNHEY and SVGAGI.

This rearrangement joins TRBV24-1 to TRBJ2-5; 8 bases line up with TRBD2. CDR3 length equals 16 residues. The junction had 9 bases not matched to a gene; V was cut back by 4 bases and J by 3 bases. In germline, CDR1 is KGHDR, CDR2 SFDVKD. Here the CDR3 reads CATSERPGLGKETQYF. The CDR3 DNA reads as TGTGCCACCAGTGAGAGACCGGGACTAGGGAAAGAGACCCAGTACTTC.

The chain has TRBV27 and TRBJ2-5; 7 bases line up with TRBD2. The CDR3 consists of 13 residues. The germline CDR1 and CDR2 sequences are MNHEY and SMNVEV (reference sequence). The J segment lost 8 bases and the V segment lost 6 bases, leaving 9 bases of the junction unmatched. The CDR3 loop reads CASSPGGSYTQYF. The CDR3 DNA follows: TGTGCCAGCAGCCCGGGGGGATCTTATACCCAGTACTTC.

The V gene is TRBV19, the J gene TRBJ2-5; a weak D match, TRBD1 (6 bases). Germline CDR1 and CDR2: LNHDA and SQIVND (reference sequence). CDR3 length: 14 residues. Trimming removed 3 bases from V and 5 bases from J, with 13 bases in between. The CDR3 region has the DNA TGTGCCAGTAGTATCGCAGGGGTGGTCGAGACCCAGTACTTC. It specifies CASSIAGVVETQYF. The full variable domain, in which reference TRBV19 and TRBJ2-5 provide the parts outside the CDR3, is DGGITQSPKYLFRKEGQNVTLSCEQNLNHDAMYWYRQDPGQGLRLIYYSQIVNDFQKGDIAEGYSVSREKKESFPLTVTSAQKNPTAFYLCASSIAGVVETQYFGPGTRLLVL.

A single count supports this clone. The J gene is TRBJ2-3, the V gene TRBV28, with no clear D. The CDR3 contains 13 residues. The V end was cut by 2 bases, the J end by 2 bases, with 5 bases between. Germline CDR1 reads MDHEN; CDR2 reads SYDVKM. CDR3 sequence reads: CASSLPYTDTQYF. The CDR3, as DNA: TGTGCCAGCAGTTTACCTTACACAGATACGCAGTATTTT.

The V and J genes are TRBV2 and TRBJ2-2; 8 bases map to TRBD1. The CDR3 consists of 14 residues. Germline CDR1 is SNHLY and CDR2 is FYNNEI. J lost 1 base, V lost 8 bases, and 3 bases had no gene match. CDR3 nucleotides: TGTGCCAGCCAGGGGGCGGAGAACACCGGGGAGCTGTTTTTT. It encodes CASQGAENTGELFF.

The CDR3 loop is CASFVGRETQYF. The CDR3 coding sequence is TGTGCCAGCTTCGTGGGGCGGGAGACCCAGTACTTC. The J gene is TRBJ2-5, the V gene TRBV2; D is perhaps TRBD1 (5 bases). The germline CDR1 and CDR2 sequences are SNHLY and FYNNEI. The V end lost 8 bases, the J end lost 5 bases, and 12 bases lay between the germline ends. This CDR3 comprises 12 residues.

This rearrangement joins TRBV5-6 to TRBJ2-3; D is undetermined. V was trimmed by 3 bases and J by 8 bases, leaving 13 bases between them. The CDR3 sequence is 13 residues long. Germline assignment: CDR1 SGHDT and CDR2 YYEEEE. The CDR3 loop reads CASSSPNTGTQYF. CDR3 nucleotide sequence: TGTGCCAGCAGCTCCCCCAACACGGGTACGCAGTATTTT.

This rearrangement joins TRBV7-2 to TRBJ2-6, with 7 bases aligning to TRBD1. There are 18 residues in the CDR3. CDR1 is SGHTA and CDR2 is FQGNSA in the germline V gene. Trimming removed 7 bases from V and 0 bases from J; junction bases left unmatched: 12. The CDR3 coding sequence is TGTGCCAGCATCTTTTTGACAGGGACCATCTCTGGGGCCAACGTCCTGACTTTC. It translates to CASIFLTGTISGANVLTF.

The rearrangement uses TRBV4-1 and TRBJ2-2; 8 bases fit TRBD2. The CDR3 has 15 residues. Germline trimming cut 0 bases from V and 6 bases from J; bases unmatched to any gene: 3. CDR1 is MGHRA and CDR2 is YSYEKL in the germline V gene. CDR3 coding DNA: TGCGCCAGCAGCCAAGAGTGGGGACTAGCCGGGGAGCTGTTTTTT. This translates into CASSQEWGLAGELFF.

The V call is TRBV5-4, the J call TRBJ2-7, with D tentatively TRBD1 (6 bases). V was trimmed by 5 bases and J by 5 bases, leaving 11 bases between them. CDR1 and CDR2 (germline): SGHNT, YYREEE (reference sequence). The CDR3 has 12 residues. The CDR3 spells CASRVQGNEQYF. CDR3 in DNA: TGTGCCAGCAGGGTACAGGGCAACGAGCAGTACTTC.

The chain is built from TRBV6-6 and TRBJ1-3; 7 nucleotides match TRBD1. CDR3 size: 15 residues. V was clipped by 10 bases and J by 1 base; unmatched bases: 10. In germline, CDR1 is MNHNY, CDR2 SVGAGI (reference sequence). The chain's CDR3 is CAIADRKYSGNTIYF. As DNA, the CDR3 is TGTGCCATCGCGGACAGGAAGTATTCTGGAAACACCATATATTTT.

The chain uses TRBV5-6 and TRBJ1-5, with D uncertain. Germline-derived CDR1 and CDR2 are SGHDT and YYEEEE. This CDR3 has 12 residues. Between the trimmed V and J ends, which lost 3 bases and 7 bases, there was a span of 8 bases. The CDR3 sequence: CASSSYRQPQHF. CDR3 in DNA: TGTGCCAGCAGCTCCTATCGACAGCCCCAGCATTTT.